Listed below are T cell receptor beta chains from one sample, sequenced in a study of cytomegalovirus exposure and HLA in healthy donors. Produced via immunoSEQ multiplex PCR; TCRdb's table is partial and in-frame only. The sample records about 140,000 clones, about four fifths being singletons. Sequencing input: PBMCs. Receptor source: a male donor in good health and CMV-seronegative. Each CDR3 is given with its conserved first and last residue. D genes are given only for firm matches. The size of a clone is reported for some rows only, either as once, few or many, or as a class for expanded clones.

TGTGCCAGCAGCTTAGGGAACAGGGCCGTAAATCAGCCCCAGCATTTT,CASSLGNRAVNQPQHF,TRBV7-9,TRBJ1-5,-,16,-
TGTGCCAGCTCACTCGGGACAGGGTCTGGCTACACCTTC,CASSLGTGSGYTF,TRBV18,TRBJ1-2,-,13,TRBD1
TGTGCCAGCAGGGGGACAGGGCTAGCCAAAAACATTCAGTACTTC,CASRGTGLAKNIQYF,TRBV13,TRBJ2-4,-,15,TRBD1
TGTGCCAGCAGCCTGGACAGGGCTCGAGGCTACACCTTC,CASSLDRARGYTF,TRBV5-8,TRBJ1-2,-,13,TRBD1
TGTGCCAGCAGTCTAGAGGTCCTTTACGAGCAGTACTTC,CASSLEVLYEQYF,TRBV6-1,TRBJ2-7,few,13,-
TGCGCCAGCAGCTCTCCGGGACATCAAACCTACGAGCAGTACTTC,CASSSPGHQTYEQYF,TRBV5-1,TRBJ2-7,-,15,-
TGTGCCAGCAGCCTCGGACAGGGGAAGACTGAAAAACTGTTTTTT,CASSLGQGKTEKLFF,TRBV14,TRBJ1-4,few,15,TRBD1
TGTGCCAGTACCGTACCGGGCAATCAGCCCCAGCATTTT,CASTVPGNQPQHF,TRBV19,TRBJ1-5,-,13,-
TGTGCCTGGATGCGGACAGGCTTTTGGTATGGCTACACCTTC,CAWMRTGFWYGYTF,TRBV30,TRBJ1-2,once,14,TRBD1
TGCAGCGCTGACAGGTTCGACAAATATGGCTACACCTTC,CSADRFDKYGYTF,TRBV29-1,TRBJ1-2,-,13,-
TGCAGAGCAACAGGGAACACTGAAGCTTTCTTT,CRATGNTEAFF,TRBV20-1,TRBJ1-1,-,11,-
TGTGCCAGCAGCTTATTAAACGGGGATGAAAAACTGTTTTTT,CASSLLNGDEKLFF,TRBV7-9,TRBJ1-4,once,14,-